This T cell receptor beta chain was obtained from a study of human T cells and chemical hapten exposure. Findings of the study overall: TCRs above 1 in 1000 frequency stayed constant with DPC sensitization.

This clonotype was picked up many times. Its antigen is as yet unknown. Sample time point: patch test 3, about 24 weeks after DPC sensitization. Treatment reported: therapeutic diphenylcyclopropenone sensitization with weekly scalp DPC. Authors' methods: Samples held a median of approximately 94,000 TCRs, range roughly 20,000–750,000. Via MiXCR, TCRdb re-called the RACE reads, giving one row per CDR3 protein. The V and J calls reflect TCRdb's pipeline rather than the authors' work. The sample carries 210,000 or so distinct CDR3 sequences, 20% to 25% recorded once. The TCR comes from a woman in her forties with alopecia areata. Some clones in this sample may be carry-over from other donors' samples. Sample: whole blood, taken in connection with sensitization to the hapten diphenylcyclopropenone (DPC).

CDR3 sequence (DNA): TGTGCCAGCAGTCCCAGGGCACGGACCCTACGATTAAATTCACCCCTCCACTTT. Translation gives CASSPRARTLRLNSPLHF. The V gene is TRBV28, the J gene TRBJ1-6; tentative D call: TRBD1 (5 bases). Looked up from germline, CDR1 is MDHEN and CDR2 is SYDVKM. Trimming pared 5 bases from V and 7 bases from J, leaving 24 bases between. CDR3 length: 18 amino acids.